This entry lists 15 T cell receptor beta chains sequenced from one sample in a study of graft-versus-host responses after intestinal transplantation. TCRdb's copy holds only in-frame clones and misses some; the assay was immunoSEQ multiplex PCR. Of under 80,000 clones detected, 92% appear once; the ten largest clones hold roughly 0.66%. Here the sequenced sample was PBMCs, taken 98 days after intestinal transplantation. The receptors come from a human patient who received an intestinal transplant, so some T cells may come from the graft donor.

This clone was counted a single time. This chain links TRBV2 with TRBJ2-7; maybe TRBD2 (6 bases). This CDR3 spans 15 amino acids. The V end lost 4 bases, the J end lost 1 base, and 14 bases lay between the germline ends. Germline loops: CDR1 SNHLY, CDR2 FYNNEI. CDR3: CASSGDRLDSYEQYF. As DNA, the CDR3 is TGTGCCAGCAGTGGGGATCGACTAGATTCCTACGAGCAGTACTTC.

The chain employs TRBV27 and TRBJ2-7; D is undetermined. This CDR3 contains 14 residues. Germline CDR1 reads MNHEY; CDR2 reads SMNVEV (reference sequence). Between the trimmed V and J ends, which lost 7 bases and 2 bases, there was a span of 15 bases. CDR3 sequence: CASNQVGGTYEQYF. For the CDR3, the DNA is TGTGCCAGCAACCAAGTAGGTGGGACCTACGAGCAGTACTTC.

The V gene is TRBV19, the J gene TRBJ2-2; 13 bases are a match to TRBD2. The CDR3 extends over 17 amino acids. Per the germline V gene, CDR1 is LNHDA and CDR2 is SQIVND (reference sequence). V shed 7 bases, J shed 7 bases, and the junction held 12 bases outside the gene matches. CDR3 bases: TGTGCCAGTACCCCAAAGGGACTAGCGGGATTGGGCGGGGAGCTGTTTTTT. It codes for CASTPKGLAGLGGELFF. The variable domain in full, with the rest retrieved from reference TRBV19 and TRBJ2-2, is DGGITQSPKYLFRKEGQNVTLSCEQNLNHDAMYWYRQDPGQGLRLIYYSQIVNDFQKGDIAEGYSVSREKKESFPLTVTSAQKNPTAFYLCASTPKGLAGLGGELFFGEGSRLTVL.

This sequence joins TRBV29-1 and TRBJ2-7, with a weak D call TRBD1 (6 bases). V was shortened by 4 bases and J by 6 bases, with 13 bases between the two germline ends. The germline CDR1 and CDR2 sequences are SQVTM and ANQGSEA. The CDR3 sequence is 12 residues long. The CDR3 DNA reads TGCAGCGTTGCGAACAGGGTTAGCGAGCAGTACTTC. This sequence encodes CSVANRVSEQYF.

The genes are TRBV6-5 and TRBJ2-3; D unclear. CDR1 is MNHEY and CDR2 is SVGAGI in the germline V gene. V gave up 4 bases and J gave up 2 bases, with 10 bases separating them. The CDR3 covers 14 residues. The CDR3 sequence is CASSFRSLTDTQYF. The CDR3 nucleotides are TGTGCCAGCAGTTTCAGAAGTCTCACAGATACGCAGTATTTT.

The V and J genes are TRBV19 and TRBJ1-5, with 7 bases identical to TRBD1. Trimming took 5 bases from V and 7 from J; bases not matched to a gene: 20. Per germline, CDR1 LNHDA and CDR2 SQIVND (reference sequence). The CDR3 extends over 18 amino acids. CDR3 DNA: TGTGCCAGTAGTCCCAAACCCATATTGACAGGGTTGCAGCAGCCCCAGCATTTT. Its protein product is CASSPKPILTGLQQPQHF.

The chain combines TRBV4-2 with TRBJ2-1; no definite D call. Germline CDR1 LGHNA, CDR2 YNFKEQ. This CDR3 spans 13 amino acids. Trimming removed 0 bases at V and 8 bases at J, with 8 bases between. In DNA, the CDR3 is TGTGCCAGCAGCCAAGATTGGCTAGATGAGCAGTTCTTC. Protein: CASSQDWLDEQFF.

V usage is TRBV6-5 and J usage is TRBJ2-1; D not resolved. V lost 0 bases and J 4 bases, leaving 4 bases between the germline ends. Per germline, CDR1 MNHEY and CDR2 SVGAGI. CDR3 length equals 13 residues. Written as DNA, the CDR3 is TGTGCCAGCAGTTACTCGGGATACAATGAGCAGTTCTTC. The encoded protein is CASSYSGYNEQFF.

The rearrangement links TRBV5-1 to TRBJ2-4; TRBD2 matches 9 bases. The CDR3 sequence is 16 residues long. Trimming cost V 2 bases and J 5 bases; bases outside gene matches: 8. Germline assignment: CDR1 SGHRS and CDR2 YFSETQ. CDR3 in DNA: TGCGCCAGCAGCTTTTATGCTAGCGGGGTTGAAAACATTCAGTACTTC. It translates to CASSFYASGVENIQYF.

The chain combines TRBV5-1 with TRBJ2-5, with a possible D match to TRBD2 (6 bases). This CDR3 has 16 residues. V gave up 4 bases and J gave up 1 base, with 17 bases separating them. CDR1 is SGHRS and CDR2 is YFSETQ in the germline V gene. The CDR3 DNA is TGCGCCAGCAGCCAAACCGTGGGACTCCTCCAAGAGACCCAGTACTTC. Protein: CASSQTVGLLQETQYF.

This chain connects TRBV6-5 to TRBJ1-2, with 9 positions matching TRBD1. The germline CDR1 and CDR2 sequences are MNHEY and SVGAGI. The CDR3 runs to 15 residues. V shed 0 bases, J shed 4 bases, and the junction held 3 bases outside the gene matches. CDR3 region: CASSYSQGQGYGYTF. CDR3 in DNA: TGTGCCAGCAGTTACTCCCAGGGACAGGGCTATGGCTACACCTTC.

The genes are TRBV5-1 and TRBJ2-2; the D gene could be TRBD1 or TRBD2 (5 bases each). The CDR3 is 16 amino acids. V was clipped by 4 bases and J by 3 bases, with 16 bases between them. Germline lookup yields CDR1 SGHRS and CDR2 YFSETQ. The CDR3 reads CASSLVGTSHTGELFF. As DNA, the CDR3 is TGCGCCAGCAGCCTGGTCGGGACGAGTCACACCGGGGAGCTGTTTTTT.

The V gene is TRBV2, the J gene TRBJ2-7; 8 bases map to TRBD2. Germline lookup yields CDR1 SNHLY and CDR2 FYNNEI. This CDR3 is built from 14 residues. V dropped 2 bases and J dropped 3; count of bases not matched to a gene: 3. This CDR3 is CASSEMSGGYEQYF. In DNA form, the CDR3 reads TGTGCCAGCAGTGAAATGAGCGGGGGCTACGAGCAGTACTTC. Combining the CDR3 with reference TRBV2 and TRBJ2-7 gives the whole variable domain EPEVTQTPSHQVTQMGQEVILRCVPISNHLYFYWYRQILGQKVEFLVSFYNNEISEKSEIFDDQFSVERPDGSNFTLKIRSTKLEDSAMYFCASSEMSGGYEQYFGPGTRLTVT.

The V and J genes are TRBV28 and TRBJ1-5, with 10 bases that match TRBD1. J gave up 8 bases and V 5 bases, and 9 bases lay outside the gene matches. The CDR3 extends over 15 amino acids. The germline gives CDR1 MDHEN, CDR2 SYDVKM. The CDR3 bases are TGTGCCAGCAGTGCGCCGACAGGGGGCGGGAAGCCCCAGCATTTT. As protein: CASSAPTGGGKPQHF.

The CDR3 DNA is TGTGCCAGCAGCTTGGCCCAGGGGGCCTCGAGGGAGACCCAGTACTTC. This gives the protein CASSLAQGASRETQYF. This chain connects TRBV5-6 to TRBJ2-5, with TRBD1 matching over 8 bases. Germline V gene data show CDR1 as SGHDT and CDR2 as YYEEEE. The V and J ends lost 0 bases and 5 bases, in that order; junction bases with no gene match: 9. The CDR3 extends over 16 amino acids.